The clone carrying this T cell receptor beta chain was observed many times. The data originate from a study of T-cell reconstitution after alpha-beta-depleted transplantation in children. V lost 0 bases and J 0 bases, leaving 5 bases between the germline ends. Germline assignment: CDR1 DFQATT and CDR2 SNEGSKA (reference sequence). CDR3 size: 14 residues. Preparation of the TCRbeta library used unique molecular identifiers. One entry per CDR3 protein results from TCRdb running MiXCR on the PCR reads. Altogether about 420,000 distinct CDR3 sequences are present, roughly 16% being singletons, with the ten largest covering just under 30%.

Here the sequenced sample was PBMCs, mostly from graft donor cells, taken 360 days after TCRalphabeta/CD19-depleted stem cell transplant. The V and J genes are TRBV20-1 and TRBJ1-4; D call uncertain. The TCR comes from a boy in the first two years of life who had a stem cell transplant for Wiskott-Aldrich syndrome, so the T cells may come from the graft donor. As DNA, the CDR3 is TGCAGTGCTAGAGACAGCGCAACTAATGAAAAACTGTTTTTT. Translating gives CSARDSATNEKLFF.